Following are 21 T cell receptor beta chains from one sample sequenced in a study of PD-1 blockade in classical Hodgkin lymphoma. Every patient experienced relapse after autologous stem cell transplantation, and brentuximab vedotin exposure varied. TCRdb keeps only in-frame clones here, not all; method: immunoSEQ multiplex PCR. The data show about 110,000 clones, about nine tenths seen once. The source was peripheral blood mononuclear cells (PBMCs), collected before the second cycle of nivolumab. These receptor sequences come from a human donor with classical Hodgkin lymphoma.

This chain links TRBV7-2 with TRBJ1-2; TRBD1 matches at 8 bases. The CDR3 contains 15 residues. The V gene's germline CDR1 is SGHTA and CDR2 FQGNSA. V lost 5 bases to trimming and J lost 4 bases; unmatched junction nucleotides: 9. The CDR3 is CASSTRQGSIYGYTF. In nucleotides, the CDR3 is TGTGCCAGCAGCACAAGACAGGGGAGCATCTATGGCTACACCTTC.

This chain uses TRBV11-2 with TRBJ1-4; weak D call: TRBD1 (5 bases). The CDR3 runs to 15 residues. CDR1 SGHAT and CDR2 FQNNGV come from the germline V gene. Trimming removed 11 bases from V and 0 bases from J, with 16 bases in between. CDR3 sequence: CACGRGSPTNEKLFF. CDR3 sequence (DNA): TGTGCCTGCGGTAGGGGTTCCCCAACTAATGAAAAACTGTTTTTT.

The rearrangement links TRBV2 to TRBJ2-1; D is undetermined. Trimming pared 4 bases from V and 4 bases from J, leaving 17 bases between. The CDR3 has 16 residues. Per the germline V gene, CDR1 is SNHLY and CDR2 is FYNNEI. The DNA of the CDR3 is TGTGCCAGCAGTGGTTTCTTAGCCCCAAAATACAATGAGCAGTTCTTC. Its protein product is CASSGFLAPKYNEQFF.

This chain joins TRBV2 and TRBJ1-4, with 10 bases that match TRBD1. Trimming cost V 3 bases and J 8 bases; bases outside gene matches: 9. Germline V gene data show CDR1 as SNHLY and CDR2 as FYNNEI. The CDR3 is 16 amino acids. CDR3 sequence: CASSEGWTGGLEKLFF. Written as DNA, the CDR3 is TGTGCCAGCAGTGAGGGTTGGACAGGGGGTTTGGAAAAACTGTTTTTT. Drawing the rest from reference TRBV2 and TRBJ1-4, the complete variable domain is EPEVTQTPSHQVTQMGQEVILRCVPISNHLYFYWYRQILGQKVEFLVSFYNNEISEKSEIFDDQFSVERPDGSNFTLKIRSTKLEDSAMYFCASSEGWTGGLEKLFFGSGTQLSVL.

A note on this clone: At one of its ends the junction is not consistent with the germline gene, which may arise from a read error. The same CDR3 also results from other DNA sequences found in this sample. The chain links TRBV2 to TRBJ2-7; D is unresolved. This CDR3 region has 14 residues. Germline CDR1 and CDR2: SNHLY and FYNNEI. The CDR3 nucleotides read TGTGCCAGCAGTGAAGCCCCCAGCTCCTACGAGCAATACTTC. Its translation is CASSEAPSSYEQYF.

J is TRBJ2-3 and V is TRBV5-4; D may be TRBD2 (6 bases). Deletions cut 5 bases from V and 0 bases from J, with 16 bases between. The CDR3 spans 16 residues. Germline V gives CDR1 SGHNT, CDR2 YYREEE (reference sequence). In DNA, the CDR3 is TGTGCCAGCAGGCAAGGGACTTCTACTAGCACAGATACGCAGTATTTT. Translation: CASRQGTSTSTDTQYF.

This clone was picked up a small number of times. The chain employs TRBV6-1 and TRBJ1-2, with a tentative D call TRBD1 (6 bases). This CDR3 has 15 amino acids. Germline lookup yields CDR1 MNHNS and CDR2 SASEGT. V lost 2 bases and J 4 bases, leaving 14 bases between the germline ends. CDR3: CASSEIYAGAYGYTF. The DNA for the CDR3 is TGTGCCAGCAGTGAAATCTACGCAGGGGCCTATGGCTACACCTTC.

In DNA form, the CDR3 reads TGTGCCAGCAGTTTAGGGCTAGCGAGTCCGCATGAGCAGTTCTTC. Protein: CASSLGLASPHEQFF. V usage is TRBV28 and J usage is TRBJ2-1; tentatively, D is TRBD2 (6 bases). This CDR3 is 15 amino acids long. Germline loops: CDR1 MDHEN, CDR2 SYDVKM. V lost 2 bases to trimming and J lost 8 bases, with 16 bases between them.

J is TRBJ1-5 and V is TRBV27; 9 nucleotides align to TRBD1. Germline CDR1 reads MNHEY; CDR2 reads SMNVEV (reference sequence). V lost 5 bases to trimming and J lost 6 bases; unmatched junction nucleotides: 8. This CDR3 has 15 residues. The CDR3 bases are TGTGCCAGCAGTCCCCGACAGGGGGTAGGTCAGCCCCAGCATTTT. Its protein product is CASSPRQGVGQPQHF.

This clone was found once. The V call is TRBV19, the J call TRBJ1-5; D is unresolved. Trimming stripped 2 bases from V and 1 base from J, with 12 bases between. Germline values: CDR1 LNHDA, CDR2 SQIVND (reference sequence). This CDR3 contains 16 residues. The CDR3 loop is CASSISIGLSNQPQHF. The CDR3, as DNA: TGTGCCAGTAGTATATCAATAGGACTGAGCAATCAGCCCCAGCATTTT.

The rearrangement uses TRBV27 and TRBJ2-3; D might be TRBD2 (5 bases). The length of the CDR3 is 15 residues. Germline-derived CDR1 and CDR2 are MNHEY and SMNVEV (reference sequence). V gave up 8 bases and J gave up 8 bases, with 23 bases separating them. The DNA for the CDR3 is TGTGCCAGCTCCCGCGGGTCCCCCAAAACGGGTACGCAGTATTTT. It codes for CASSRGSPKTGTQYF.

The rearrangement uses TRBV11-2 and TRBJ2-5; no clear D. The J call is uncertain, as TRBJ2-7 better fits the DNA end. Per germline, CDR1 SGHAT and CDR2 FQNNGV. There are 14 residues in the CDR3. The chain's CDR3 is CASSWAGFNYEQYF. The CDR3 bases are TGTGCCAGCAGCTGGGCCGGGTTTAACTACGAGCAGTACTTC.

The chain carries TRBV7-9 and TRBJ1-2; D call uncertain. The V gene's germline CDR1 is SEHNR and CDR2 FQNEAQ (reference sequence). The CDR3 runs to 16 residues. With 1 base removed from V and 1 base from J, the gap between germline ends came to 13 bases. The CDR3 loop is CASSLGVGIGNYGYTF. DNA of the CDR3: TGTGCCAGCAGCTTAGGTGTGGGCATTGGTAACTATGGCTACACCTTC.

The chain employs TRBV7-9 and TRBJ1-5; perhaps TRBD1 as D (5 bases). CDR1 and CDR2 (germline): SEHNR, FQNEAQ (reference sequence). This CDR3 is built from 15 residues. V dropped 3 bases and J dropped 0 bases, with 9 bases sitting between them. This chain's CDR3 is CASSFGGASNQPQHF. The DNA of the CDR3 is TGTGCCAGCAGCTTCGGGGGAGCTAGCAATCAGCCCCAGCATTTT.

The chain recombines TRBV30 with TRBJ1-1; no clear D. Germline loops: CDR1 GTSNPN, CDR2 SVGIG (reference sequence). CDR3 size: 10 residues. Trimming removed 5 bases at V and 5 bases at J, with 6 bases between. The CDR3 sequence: CAWGVTEAFF. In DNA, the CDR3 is TGTGCCTGGGGGGTGACTGAAGCTTTCTTT.

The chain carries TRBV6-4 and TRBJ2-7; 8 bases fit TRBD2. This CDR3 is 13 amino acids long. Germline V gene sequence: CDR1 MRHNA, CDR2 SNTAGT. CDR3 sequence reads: CVGRAGGHYEQYF. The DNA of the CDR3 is TGTGTCGGGAGGGCGGGAGGCCACTACGAGCAGTACTTC.

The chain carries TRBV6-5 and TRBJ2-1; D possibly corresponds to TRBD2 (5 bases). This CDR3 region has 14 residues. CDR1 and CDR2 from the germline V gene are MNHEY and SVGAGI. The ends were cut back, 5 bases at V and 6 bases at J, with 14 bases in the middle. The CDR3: CASSRKPDSNEQFF. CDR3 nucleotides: TGTGCCAGCAGTCGAAAACCGGACTCCAATGAGCAGTTCTTC.

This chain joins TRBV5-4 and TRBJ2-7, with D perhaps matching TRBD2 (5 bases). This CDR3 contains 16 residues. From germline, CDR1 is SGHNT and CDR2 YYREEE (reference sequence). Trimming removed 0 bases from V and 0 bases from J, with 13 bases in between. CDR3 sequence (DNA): TGTGCCAGCAGCTTGGATGGCGGGTCCCCCTCCTACGAGCAGTACTTC. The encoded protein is CASSLDGGSPSYEQYF.

The CDR3 DNA sequence: TGTGCCAGCAGTGAAGCCAGAGCGGGAGCGTTAGATACGCAGTATTTT. Its protein product is CASSEARAGALDTQYF. This sequence joins TRBV2 and TRBJ2-3; 8 nucleotides line up with TRBD2. V shed 0 bases and J 5 bases; nucleotides not matched to a gene: 7. The CDR3 length is 16 residues. Per the germline V gene, CDR1 is SNHLY and CDR2 is FYNNEI. The full variable domain, completed using reference TRBV2 and TRBJ2-3, is EPEVTQTPSHQVTQMGQEVILRCVPISNHLYFYWYRQILGQKVEFLVSFYNNEISEKSEIFDDQFSVERPDGSNFTLKIRSTKLEDSAMYFCASSEARAGALDTQYFGPGTRLTVL.

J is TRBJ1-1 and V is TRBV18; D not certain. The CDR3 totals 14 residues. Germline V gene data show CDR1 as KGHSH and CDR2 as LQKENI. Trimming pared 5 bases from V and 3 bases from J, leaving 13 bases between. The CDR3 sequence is CASSAERTYTEAFF. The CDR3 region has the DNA TGTGCCAGCTCAGCGGAACGAACCTACACTGAAGCTTTCTTT.

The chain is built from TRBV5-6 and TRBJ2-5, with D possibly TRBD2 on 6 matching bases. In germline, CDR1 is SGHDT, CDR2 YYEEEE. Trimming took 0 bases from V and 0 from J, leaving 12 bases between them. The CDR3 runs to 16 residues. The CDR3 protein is CASSLGGGEDQETQYF. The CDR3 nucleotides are TGTGCCAGCAGCTTGGGGGGTGGGGAGGACCAAGAGACCCAGTACTTC.